The entry that follows covers one T cell receptor (beta chain) sequence. Its target is not known. The germline CDR1 and CDR2 sequences are LNHDA and SQIVND (reference sequence). The CDR3 runs to 12 residues. Between the trimmed V and J ends, which lost 5 bases and 10 bases, there was a span of 12 bases. The sample comes from a study of shared clonotypes between healthy human individuals. General observations from the study: Between a few donors, naive CD4 clonotypes were shared at a level of about 5%. Sampling used blood alone; tissue repertoires probably differ.

Sequencing used immunoSEQ multiplex PCR; TCRdb keeps in-frame clones, though not all of them. In the table there are more than 1.2 million clones, around 98.5% of which are singletons. Sequencing was performed on naive CD4+ T cells sorted from blood. Indicated subset: CD45RA+ positively selected. The TCR was taken from a man aged 25-40 years in good health. The chain combines TRBV19 with TRBJ2-1; perhaps TRBD2 as D (6 bases). CDR3 nucleotides: TGTGCCAGTAGTCGCGGGGTGGCGGAGCAGTTCTTC. The encoded protein is CASSRGVAEQFF.